Listed below are T cell receptor beta chains from one sample, sequenced in a study of blood T cell repertoires in COVID-19. Sequenced by immunoSEQ multiplex PCR; TCRdb stores in-frame clones only, minus some. The table records 200,000 to 250,000 clones, about 88% of them present only once. Sequencing was performed on peripheral blood. The receptor set was obtained from a woman aged 40 to 50 with acute or convalescent COVID-19. The CDR3 runs from the conserved cysteine through the conserved F or W. A D gene is named only where the DNA matches it firmly. Size is stated for part of the rows, as once, few or many counts, or as a class when the clone is expanded.

clone_size j_call v_call d_call cdr3_nt cdr3_aa
NA TRBJ2-1 TRBV5-5 TRBD1 TGTGCCAGCAGCTTGGCCGAGGGGGCAGCCTACAATGAGCAGTTCTTC CASSLAEGAAYNEQFF
NA TRBJ1-4 TRBV24-1 NA TGTGCCACCGCAGGGCGGTCTAATGAAAAACTGTTTTTT CATAGRSNEKLFF
NA TRBJ2-1 TRBV18 TRBD2 TGTGCCAGCTCACGGACTAGCGGGGGGGTCAATGAGCAGTTCTTC CASSRTSGGVNEQFF
NA TRBJ2-6 TRBV20-1 TRBD1 TGCAGTGCTAGTGGACAGGGTGTCCGAAGTGCTGGGGCCAACGTCCTGACTTTC CSASGQGVRSAGANVLTF
few TRBJ1-2 TRBV4-1 NA TGCGCCAGCAGCCAAGTTTGGGTGGCAGGAGGTGGCTACACCTTC CASSQVWVAGGGYTF
NA TRBJ1-1 TRBV11-2 NA TGTGCCAGCAGCTTAGAACAGGCCCCTGAAGCTTTCTTT CASSLEQAPEAFF
NA TRBJ1-2 TRBV13 TRBD1 TGTGCCAGCAGCTTAGAGCGGACAGGAGTTCCCTATGGCTACACCTTC CASSLERTGVPYGYTF
NA TRBJ2-3 TRBV7-8 TRBD2 TGTGCCAGCAGATACTCCTCTAGCGGGGGGGCCGAAGATACGCAGTATTTT CASRYSSSGGAEDTQYF
NA TRBJ2-3 TRBV10-3 NA TGTGCCATCAGTGAGTCTACAGGGAGTAGCACAGATACGCAGTATTTT CAISESTGSSTDTQYF
NA TRBJ2-1 TRBV10-2 TRBD1 TGCGCCAGCAGCCTGACAGGGGGCGCGGGGAATGAGCAGTTCTTC CASSLTGGAGNEQFF
NA TRBJ1-4 TRBV28 NA TGTGCCAGCAGTTTAGGACAGAATGAAAAACTGTTTTTT CASSLGQNEKLFF
NA TRBJ1-1 TRBV2 NA TGTGCCAGGTTGTTAGGCAACACAGGGAACACTGAAGCTTTCTTT CARLLGNTGNTEAFF
NA TRBJ2-1 TRBV6-5 NA TGTGCCAGCAGTTATACTTACAATGAGCAGTTCTTC CASSYTYNEQFF
NA TRBJ1-1 TRBV4-1 NA TGCGCCAGCAGCCGATGGAGAGGGGGAAACACTGAAGCTTTCTTT CASSRWRGGNTEAFF
NA TRBJ1-4 TRBV2 NA TGTGCCAGCAGTGGGCAGGGGCCTAATGAAAAACTGTTTTTT CASSGQGPNEKLFF
NA TRBJ1-2 TRBV30 TRBD1 TGTGCCTGGAGTGTAGCAGGGGGCTATGGCTACACCTTC CAWSVAGGYGYTF
once TRBJ2-3 TRBV5-1 NA TGCGCCAGCAGCTCTACTAATACAGATACGCAGTATTTT CASSSTNTDTQYF
once TRBJ2-2 TRBV4-1 TRBD2 TGCGCCAGCAGCCATGTACCGGGACTAGCGGGGGGATTGAACACCGGGGAGCTGTTTTTT CASSHVPGLAGGLNTGELFF
NA TRBJ2-1 TRBV20-1 TRBD2 TGCAGTGCTAGTCGTCTAGCGGGGGGCAATGAGCAGTTCTTC CSASRLAGGNEQFF
NA TRBJ1-1 TRBV5-1 NA TGCGCCAGCAGCTTGTTTATGAACACTGAAGCTTTCTTT CASSLFMNTEAFF
many TRBJ1-3 TRBV5-4 NA TGTGCCAGCAGCGTGGCAGGGGTGACTGGAAACACCATATATTTT CASSVAGVTGNTIYF
NA TRBJ2-3 TRBV11-2 NA TGTGCCAGCAGCCCGTACCAGGGGAGCTTCACAGATACGCAGTATTTT CASSPYQGSFTDTQYF
NA TRBJ2-5 TRBV7-2 TRBD2 TGTGCCAGCAGCTTGACTAGCGGGGACCAAGAGACCCAGTACTTC CASSLTSGDQETQYF
NA TRBJ1-5 TRBV6-5 NA TGTGCCAGCAGCCTACAGGCCCGCAATCAGCCCCAGCATTTT CASSLQARNQPQHF
NA TRBJ1-4 TRBV10-3 NA TGTGCCATCAGTGACCAATCCGGGCCCTGGGGGCCTAATGAAAAACTGTTTTTT CAISDQSGPWGPNEKLFF
NA TRBJ1-1 TRBV5-6 NA TGTGCCAGCAGCATAACAGGGTCCCTGAACACTGAAGCTTTCTTT CASSITGSLNTEAFF
NA TRBJ2-3 TRBV7-6 TRBD2 TGTGCCAGCAGCTCCCCAGGGACTAGCGGGGGGGCGTGGACAGATACGCAGTATTTT CASSSPGTSGGAWTDTQYF
NA TRBJ2-1 TRBV11-2 TRBD2 TGTGCCAGCAGCCCACGACCGGGACTAGCGCCGGAGGGTGAGTTCTTC CASSPRPGLAPEGEFF
NA TRBJ2-1 TRBV7-9 TRBD1 TGTGCCAGCAGACTCACAGGGGCCGAGCAGTTCTTC CASRLTGAEQFF
NA TRBJ1-1 TRBV7-8 NA TGTGCCAGCAGCTTCGGGGTTCGGACTGAAGCTTTCTTT CASSFGVRTEAFF
NA TRBJ2-1 TRBV6-5 TRBD2 TGTGCCAGCAGTTACTCGAGACTAGCAGCTCAGTTCTTC CASSYSRLAAQFF
NA TRBJ1-3 TRBV15 NA TGTGCCACCAGAGTCGGACTCGGTGGAAACACCATATATTTT CATRVGLGGNTIYF
NA TRBJ2-3 TRBV9 NA TGTGCCAGCAGCGGTAGGGTGAGGGGGGGAGATACGCAGTATTTT CASSGRVRGGDTQYF
NA TRBJ1-1 TRBV6-2/TRBV6-3 TRBD1 TGTGCCAGCAGTACGACAGGGGGCAATACTGAAGCTTTCTTT CASSTTGGNTEAFF
once TRBJ1-1 TRBV6-4 TRBD1 TGTGCCAGCTCCACACAGGGGTGGAACACTGAAGCTTTCTTT CASSTQGWNTEAFF
NA TRBJ1-4 TRBV10-1 NA TGCGCCCCCTCCGCCTTTCGGGACTGCCGGTCGGATGAAAAACTGTTTTTT CAPSAFRDCRSDEKLFF
NA TRBJ1-6 TRBV7-2 TRBD1 TGTGCCAGCAGCTCTCGGGGACAGGGTGCCCTAGCGAATTCACCCCTCCACTTT CASSSRGQGALANSPLHF